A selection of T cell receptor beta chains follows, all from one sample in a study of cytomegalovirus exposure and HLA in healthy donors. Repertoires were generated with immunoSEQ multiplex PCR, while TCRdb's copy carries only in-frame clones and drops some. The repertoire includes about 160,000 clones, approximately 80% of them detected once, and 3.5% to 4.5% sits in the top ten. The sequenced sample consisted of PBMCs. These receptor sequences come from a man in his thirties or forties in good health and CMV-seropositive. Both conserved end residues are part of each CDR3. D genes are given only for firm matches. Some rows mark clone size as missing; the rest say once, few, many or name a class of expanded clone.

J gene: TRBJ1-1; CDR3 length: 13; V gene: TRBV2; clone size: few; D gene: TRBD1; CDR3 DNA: TGTGCCAGCAGTGGACAGGGGTTGGCTGAAGCTTTCTTT; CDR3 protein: CASSGQGLAEAFF
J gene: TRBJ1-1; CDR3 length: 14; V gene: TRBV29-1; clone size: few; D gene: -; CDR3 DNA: TGCAGCGTCCAAGGGGCAGGGGCGAACACTGAAGCTTTCTTT; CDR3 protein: CSVQGAGANTEAFF
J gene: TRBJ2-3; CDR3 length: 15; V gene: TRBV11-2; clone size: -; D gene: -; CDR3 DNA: TGTGCCAGCAGCTTGATCAGGGCTAGCACAGATACGCAGTATTTT; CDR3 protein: CASSLIRASTDTQYF
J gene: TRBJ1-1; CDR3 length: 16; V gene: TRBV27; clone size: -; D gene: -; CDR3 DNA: TGTGCCAGCACCAAAGCGGCCTCGGCGCCGAACACTGAAGCTTTCTTT; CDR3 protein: CASTKAASAPNTEAFF
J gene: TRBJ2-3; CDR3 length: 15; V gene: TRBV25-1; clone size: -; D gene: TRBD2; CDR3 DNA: TGTGCCCTTGGGACTAGCGGGGGACACACAGATACGCAGTATTTT; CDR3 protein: CALGTSGGHTDTQYF
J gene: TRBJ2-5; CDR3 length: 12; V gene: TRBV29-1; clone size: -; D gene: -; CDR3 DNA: TGCAGCGTTGTGAAGGGGATAGAGACCCAGTACTTC; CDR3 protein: CSVVKGIETQYF
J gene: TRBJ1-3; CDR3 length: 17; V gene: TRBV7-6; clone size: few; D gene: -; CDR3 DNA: TGTGCCAGCAGCTGGGATGTTGCAGGGGCCTCTGGAAACACCATATATTTT; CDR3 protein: CASSWDVAGASGNTIYF
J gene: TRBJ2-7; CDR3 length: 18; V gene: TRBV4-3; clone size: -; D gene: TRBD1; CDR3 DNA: TGCGCCAGCACCGTAACAGGGGCCTCTACGAACCCCCCCTACGAGCAGTACTTC; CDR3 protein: CASTVTGASTNPPYEQYF
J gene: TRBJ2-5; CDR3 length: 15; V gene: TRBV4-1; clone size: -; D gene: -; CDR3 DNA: TGCGCCAGCAGCCGTAAGACTGATTATGGAGAGACCCAGTACTTC; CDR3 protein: CASSRKTDYGETQYF
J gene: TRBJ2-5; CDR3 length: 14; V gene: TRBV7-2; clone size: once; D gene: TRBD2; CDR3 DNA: TGTGCCAGCAGTTTTAGCGGGGGGGAAGAGACCCAGTACTTC; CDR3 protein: CASSFSGGEETQYF
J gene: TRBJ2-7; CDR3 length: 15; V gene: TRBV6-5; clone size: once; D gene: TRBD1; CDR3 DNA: TGTGCCAGCAGTTTCCCGGGACAGGGAACGTCCGAGCAGTACTTC; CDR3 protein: CASSFPGQGTSEQYF
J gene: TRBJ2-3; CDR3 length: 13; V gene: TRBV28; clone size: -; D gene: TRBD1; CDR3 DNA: TGTGCCGGAGAAGGACAGGGGACAGATACGCAGTATTTT; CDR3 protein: CAGEGQGTDTQYF
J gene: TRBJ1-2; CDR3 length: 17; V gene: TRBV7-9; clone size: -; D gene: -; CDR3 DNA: TGTGCCAGCAGCTCACTTATTGACGGCAGGGGACCCAGAGGTGACACCTTC; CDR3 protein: CASSSLIDGRGPRGDTF
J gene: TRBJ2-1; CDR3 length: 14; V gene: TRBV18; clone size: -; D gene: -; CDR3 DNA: TGTGCCAGCTCACCGACCCGGAGCTACAATGAGCAGTTCTTC; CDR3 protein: CASSPTRSYNEQFF
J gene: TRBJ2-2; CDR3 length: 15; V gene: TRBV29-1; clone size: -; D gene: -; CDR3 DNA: TGCAGCGTCGCTGGGACCAGGGGCCAGCCCGGGGAGCTGTTTTTT; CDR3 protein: CSVAGTRGQPGELFF
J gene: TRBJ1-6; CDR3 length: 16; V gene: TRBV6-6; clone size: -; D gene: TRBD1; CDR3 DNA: TGTGCCAGCAGTAAACCTACGGGACAGGGGCGTTCACCCCTCCACTTT; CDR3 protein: CASSKPTGQGRSPLHF
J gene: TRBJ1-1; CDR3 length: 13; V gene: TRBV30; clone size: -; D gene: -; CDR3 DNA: TGTGCCTGGAGTGGACAGCTAAACACTGAAGCTTTCTTT; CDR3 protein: CAWSGQLNTEAFF
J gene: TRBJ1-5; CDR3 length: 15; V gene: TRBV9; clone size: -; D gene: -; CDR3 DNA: TGTGCCAGCAGCGCGGGACACAGCAGCAATCAGCCCCAGCATTTT; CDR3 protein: CASSAGHSSNQPQHF
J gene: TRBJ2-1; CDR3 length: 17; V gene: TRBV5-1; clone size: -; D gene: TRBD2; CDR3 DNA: TGCGCCAGCAGCTTACAAGTAGCGGGCCCCGGGAACAATGAGCAGTTCTTC; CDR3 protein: CASSLQVAGPGNNEQFF
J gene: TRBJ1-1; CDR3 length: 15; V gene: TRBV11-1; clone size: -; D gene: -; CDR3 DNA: TGTGCCAGCAGCCCCAACAGGGACCGGAACACTGAAGCTTTCTTT; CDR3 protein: CASSPNRDRNTEAFF
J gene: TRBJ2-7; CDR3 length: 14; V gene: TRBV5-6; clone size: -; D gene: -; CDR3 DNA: TGTGCCAGCAGTGACAGCAGTTTCTCCTACGAGCAGTACTTC; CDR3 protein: CASSDSSFSYEQYF
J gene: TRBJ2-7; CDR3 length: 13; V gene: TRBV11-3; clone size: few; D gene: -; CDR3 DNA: TGTGCCAGCAGCCTCGGGTCTAACTACGAGCAGTACTTC; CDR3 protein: CASSLGSNYEQYF
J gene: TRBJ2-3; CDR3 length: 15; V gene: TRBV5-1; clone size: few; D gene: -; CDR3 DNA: TGCGCCAGCAGCTTGTATGGCGGGGGCACAGATACGCAGTATTTT; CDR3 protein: CASSLYGGGTDTQYF
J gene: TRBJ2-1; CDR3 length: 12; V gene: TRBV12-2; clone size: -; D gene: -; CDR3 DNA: TGTGCAAGTCGCTCACAGGTTTCTGAGCAGTTCTTC; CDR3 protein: CASRSQVSEQFF
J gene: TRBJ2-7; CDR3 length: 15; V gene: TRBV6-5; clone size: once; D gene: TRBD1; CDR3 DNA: TGTGCCAGCAGTTCGCCGGGACAGGGGGCGGGGGAGCAGTACTTC; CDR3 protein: CASSSPGQGAGEQYF